These 21 T cell receptor beta chains were sequenced from one sample in a study of T cells in Graves' hyperthyroidism and ophthalmopathy. RNA transcripts served as the template for amplifying TCR beta CDR3 regions. During a first-round RT-PCR of the TCR CDR3, the HTBI primer set was used. TCRdb fed the multiplex PCR reads into MiXCR, producing one record per CDR3 protein. The sample lists about 700,000 distinct CDR3 sequences; about 14% were seen once. What was sequenced was blood. The receptors come from a young woman with Graves' hyperthyroidism.

V is TRBV9 and J is TRBJ1-5; possible D gene TRBD1, 5 bases. The CDR3 totals 15 residues. Germline CDR1 SGDLS, CDR2 YYNGEE. The V and J ends lost 2 bases and 7 bases respectively, with 16 bases between them. Written as DNA, the CDR3 is TGTGCCAGCAGCGTCGGGGGGGGGGTAGGACAGCCCCAGCATTTT. Encoded protein: CASSVGGGVGQPQHF. Variable domain in full (rest from reference TRBV9 and TRBJ1-5): DSGVTQTPKHLITATGQRVTLRCSPRSGDLSVYWYQQSLDQGLQFLIQYYNGEERAKGNILERFSAQQFPDLHSELNLSSLELGDSALYFCASSVGGGVGQPQHFGDGTRLSIL.

Ten or more counts support this clonotype. The chain employs TRBV15 and TRBJ2-5; TRBD1 agrees at 9 bases. The V gene end was trimmed by 2 bases and the J gene end by 8 bases; junction bases not matched to a gene: 3. CDR1 is LNHNV, CDR2 YYDKDF, per germline (reference sequence). This CDR3 has 13 residues. CDR3 in amino acids: CATSRQDRGTQYF. CDR3 nucleotides: TGTGCCACCAGCAGACAGGACAGGGGCACCCAGTACTTC.

This sequence joins TRBV7-2 and TRBJ1-3, with unresolved D. Per germline, CDR1 SGHTA and CDR2 FQGNSA. Trimming took off 1 base at V and 0 bases at J, with 16 bases between the two ends. The CDR3 totals 18 residues. Here the CDR3 DNA reads TGTGCCAGCAGCTTAGACCATACCACAGCGAGCTCTGGAAACACCATATATTTT. This encodes CASSLDHTTASSGNTIYF.

This clonotype was seen many times. The chain has TRBV30 and TRBJ2-3; D not certain. The CDR3 spans 16 residues. Between the trimmed V and J ends, which lost 1 base and 6 bases, there was a span of 20 bases. CDR1 and CDR2 (germline): GTSNPN, SVGIG (reference sequence). The CDR3 sequence: CAWSAGVLVSIDTQYF. CDR3 nucleotides: TGTGCCTGGAGTGCTGGGGTGCTCGTGTCGATTGATACGCAGTATTTT.

This clonotype came up a few times. This CDR3 is CASRGQGAYQETQYF. Here the CDR3 DNA reads TGTGCCAGCAGGGGACAGGGGGCGTACCAAGAGACCCAGTACTTC. The gene calls are TRBV27 and TRBJ2-5; 12 bases map to TRBD1. J was trimmed by 0 bases and V by 6 bases; bases with no gene match: 2. Germline loops: CDR1 MNHEY, CDR2 SMNVEV (reference sequence). CDR3 length: 15 amino acids.

This clonotype was picked up a small number of times. V and J are TRBV20-1 and TRBJ2-7; 8 bases map to TRBD1. The CDR3 is 12 residues long. V shed 0 bases, J shed 5 bases, and the junction held 0 bases outside the gene matches. Germline V CDR1 and CDR2: DFQATT, SNEGSKA (reference sequence). The chain's CDR3 is CSARDRGHEQYF. CDR3 in DNA: TGCAGTGCTAGAGACAGGGGGCACGAGCAGTACTTC.

V is TRBV7-9 and J is TRBJ2-7, with TRBD2 as a possible D gene (6 bases). CDR1 is SEHNR and CDR2 is FQNEAQ in the germline V gene (reference sequence). V was shortened by 5 bases and J by 2 bases, with 10 bases between the two germline ends. This CDR3 spans 13 amino acids. CDR3 sequence reads: CASSGGKPYEQYF. The CDR3 DNA reads TGTGCCAGCAGCGGGGGGAAACCCTACGAGCAGTACTTC.

This clonotype showed up many times. The gene calls are TRBV11-2 and TRBJ2-1; TRBD2 agrees at 13 bases. Germline trimming cut 5 bases from V and 7 bases from J; bases unmatched to any gene: 8. CDR3 length equals 16 residues. CDR1 and CDR2 from the germline V gene are SGHAT and FQNNGV. CDR3 loop: CASSRTSGRSGNEQFF. The CDR3 region has the DNA TGTGCCAGCAGCCGGACTAGCGGGAGAAGCGGTAATGAGCAGTTCTTC.

This clonotype has more than one count but fewer than ten. The chain employs TRBV15 and TRBJ2-3; 10 positions match TRBD2. V lost 5 bases and J lost 0; bases outside the gene matches: 5. The CDR3 consists of 16 residues. From germline, CDR1 is LNHNV and CDR2 YYDKDF (reference sequence). CDR3 sequence (DNA): TGTGCCACCAGCCATGGACTAGCGGAAAGCACAGATACGCAGTATTTT. It is translated as CATSHGLAESTDTQYF. The full variable domain, completed using reference TRBV15 and TRBJ2-3, is DAMVIQNPRYQVTQFGKPVTLSCSQTLNHNVMYWYQQKSSQAPKLLFHYYDKDFNNEADTPDNFQSRRPNTSFCFLDIRSPGLGDTAMYLCATSHGLAESTDTQYFGPGTRLTVL.

This clonotype was picked up many times. V usage is TRBV30 and J usage is TRBJ1-1; unclear D gene. V was trimmed by 2 bases and J by 11 bases, leaving 12 bases between them. Germline CDR1 is GTSNPN and CDR2 is SVGIG (reference sequence). This CDR3 region has 11 residues. The CDR3 region is CAWSFSVGAFF. For the CDR3, the DNA is TGTGCCTGGAGTTTCTCAGTCGGGGCTTTCTTT.

This clonotype was observed at least ten times. The chain employs TRBV6-2 or TRBV6-3 and TRBJ2-1, with D hard to call. The CDR3 is 11 residues long. V lost 6 bases to trimming and J lost 8 bases, with 8 bases between them. Germline CDR1 and CDR2: MNHEY and SVGEGT. The CDR3 region is CASSLEHEQFF. The CDR3, as DNA: TGTGCCAGCAGCCTAGAACATGAGCAGTTCTTC.

This rearrangement joins TRBV28 to TRBJ2-6; D is unresolved. This CDR3 spans 17 amino acids. Trimming shortened V by 5 bases and J by 0 bases, and 14 bases separated the two germline ends. CDR1 and CDR2 (germline): MDHEN, SYDVKM. This CDR3 is CASSPYDFDSGANVLTF. The CDR3 region has the DNA TGTGCCAGCAGTCCTTACGACTTCGACTCTGGGGCCAACGTCCTGACTTTC.

The sample holds many counts of this clonotype. The CDR3 coding sequence is TGTGCCAGCAGCTTAGTATCGGGGAGCACAGATACGCAGTATTTT. Protein: CASSLVSGSTDTQYF. The V call is TRBV7-9, the J call TRBJ2-3; D may be TRBD2 (5 bases). Germline CDR1 is SEHNR and CDR2 is FQNEAQ (reference sequence). V was shortened by 1 base and J by 0 bases, with 8 bases between the two germline ends. CDR3 size: 15 residues.

In this sample, this clonotype turned up many times. The chain has TRBV3-1 and TRBJ1-1; D remains ambiguous. The CDR3 is 12 residues long. Germline CDR1 and CDR2: LGHDT and YNNKEL (reference sequence). Trimming took 3 bases from V and 5 from J, leaving 7 bases between them. The CDR3 nucleotides read TGTGCCAGCAGCCAGGTACAAACTGAAGCTTTCTTT. Residues: CASSQVQTEAFF.

This clonotype was seen at least ten times. The chain links TRBV2 to TRBJ1-1; 7 bases agree with TRBD1. Germline loops: CDR1 SNHLY, CDR2 FYNNEI. With 6 bases clipped from V and 4 bases from J, the junction kept 2 bases outside the gene matches. There are 12 residues in the CDR3. The CDR3 loop is CASRQGSTEAFF. CDR3 in DNA: TGTGCCAGCAGACAGGGGTCCACTGAAGCTTTCTTT.

The chain has TRBV19 and TRBJ2-3; 11 positions match TRBD2. The V gene's germline CDR1 is LNHDA and CDR2 SQIVND (reference sequence). The CDR3 sequence is 17 residues long. Trimming removed 7 bases from V and 4 bases from J; junction bases left unmatched: 13. As DNA, the CDR3 is TGTGCCAGTACCCCTAGTGGGCTAGCGGGAGGTTCAGATACGCAGTATTTT. It translates to CASTPSGLAGGSDTQYF.

The chain employs TRBV9 and TRBJ2-3; 10 positions agree with TRBD2. The CDR3 consists of 16 residues. Germline V gene sequence: CDR1 SGDLS, CDR2 YYNGEE. V was clipped by 4 bases and J by 7 bases; unmatched bases: 12. CDR3 sequence reads: CASSPYLAGASHTQYF. For the CDR3, the DNA is TGTGCCAGCAGCCCATATCTAGCGGGAGCATCCCATACGCAGTATTTT.

The V gene is TRBV30, the J gene TRBJ2-5; 8 bases align to TRBD1. The CDR3 loop spans 20 amino acids. The V and J ends lost 0 bases and 2 bases, in that order; junction bases with no gene match: 20. Germline values: CDR1 GTSNPN, CDR2 SVGIG (reference sequence). In nucleotides, the CDR3 is TGTGCCTGGAGTGTTTGGAGGGGAACGGTACAGGGGGAAAGACAAGAGACCCAGTACTTC. Protein product: CAWSVWRGTVQGERQETQYF.

This clonotype has a handful of counts. The chain couples TRBV19 to TRBJ2-1; D could derive from TRBD1 or TRBD2 (7 bases each). Germline V gives CDR1 LNHDA, CDR2 SQIVND (reference sequence). V lost 6 bases to trimming and J lost 2 bases, with 14 bases between them. CDR3 length equals 15 residues. DNA for the CDR3: TGTGCCAGTAGAGACAGGGAGGGAACCTACAATGAGCAGTTCTTC. Encoded protein: CASRDREGTYNEQFF. The whole variable domain, remainder taken from reference TRBV19 and TRBJ2-1, is DGGITQSPKYLFRKEGQNVTLSCEQNLNHDAMYWYRQDPGQGLRLIYYSQIVNDFQKGDIAEGYSVSREKKESFPLTVTSAQKNPTAFYLCASRDREGTYNEQFFGPGTRLTVL.

The V and J genes are TRBV14 and TRBJ2-7, with D unresolved. With 1 base removed from V and 2 bases from J, the gap between germline ends came to 6 bases. The CDR3 is 13 residues long. Germline V CDR1 and CDR2: SGHDN, FVKESK. The CDR3 sequence is CASSQGTAYEQYF. The CDR3 DNA is TGTGCCAGCAGCCAAGGGACGGCCTACGAGCAGTACTTC.

Many counts were recorded for this clonotype. V usage is TRBV7-3 and J usage is TRBJ1-1; 9 bases are a match to TRBD1. Per the germline V gene, CDR1 is SGHTA and CDR2 is FQGTGA. V shed 8 bases and J 4 bases; nucleotides not matched to a gene: 5. The CDR3 loop spans 13 amino acids. The CDR3 nucleotides read TGTGCCAGCGGGGAGGACAGGGGCACTGAAGCTTTCTTT. Its translation: CASGEDRGTEAFF.